This is a list of T cell receptor beta chains from one sample in a study of OX40 agonist ivuxolimab in advanced cancers. The assay was immunoSEQ multiplex PCR, and TCRdb's table has in-frame clones only and misses some. The sample consists of about 110,000 clones, approximately 89% of them appearing once. The sequencing here drew on CD4+ or CD8+ T cells sorted from blood, taken in a trial of the OX40 agonist ivuxolimab. The source of these receptors is an adult with an advanced solid tumor such as melanoma, head and neck, liver or kidney cancer. The CDR3 runs from the conserved cysteine through the conserved F or W. A D gene is named only where the DNA matches it firmly. A clone size is listed for some rows: how often the clone was seen (once, few, many), or a class if it is expanded.

V gene: TRBV21-1
clone size: -
CDR3 length: 14
J gene: TRBJ1-6
D gene: -
CDR3 DNA: TGTGCCAGCCGATGCGGGGGGTCAACATCACCCCTCCACTTT
CDR3 protein: CASRCGGSTSPLHF

V gene: TRBV5-1
clone size: few
CDR3 length: 12
J gene: TRBJ1-1
D gene: -
CDR3 DNA: TGCGCCAGCAGCTTGCAGGGAGGAACAGCTTTCTTT
CDR3 protein: CASSLQGGTAFF

V gene: TRBV9
clone size: -
CDR3 length: 16
J gene: TRBJ2-3
D gene: TRBD2
CDR3 DNA: TGTGCCAGCAGCCTCGGACTAGCGGGGGACACAGATACGCAGTATTTT
CDR3 protein: CASSLGLAGDTDTQYF

V gene: TRBV7-3
clone size: -
CDR3 length: 15
J gene: TRBJ1-1
D gene: TRBD1
CDR3 DNA: TGTGCCAGCAGCCCGTTAGGCAGGGGGGACACTGAAGCTTTCTTT
CDR3 protein: CASSPLGRGDTEAFF

V gene: TRBV6-1
clone size: -
CDR3 length: 15
J gene: TRBJ2-3
D gene: -
CDR3 DNA: TGTGCCAGCAGGGCCAGGAAAGGGTTCACAGATACGCAGTATTTT
CDR3 protein: CASRARKGFTDTQYF

V gene: TRBV4-1
clone size: -
CDR3 length: 11
J gene: TRBJ1-2
D gene: -
CDR3 DNA: TGCGCCAGCAGCCAAGATGGCGGCTACACCTTC
CDR3 protein: CASSQDGGYTF

V gene: TRBV5-4
clone size: -
CDR3 length: 13
J gene: TRBJ2-7
D gene: -
CDR3 DNA: TGTGCCAGCAGACCCCGGGAAAGCTACGAGCAGTACTTC
CDR3 protein: CASRPRESYEQYF

V gene: TRBV6-1
clone size: -
CDR3 length: 14
J gene: TRBJ1-1
D gene: TRBD1
CDR3 DNA: TGTGCCAGCAGTACCGGGACAGCGAACACTGAAGCTTTCTTT
CDR3 protein: CASSTGTANTEAFF

V gene: TRBV28
clone size: -
CDR3 length: 15
J gene: TRBJ1-3
D gene: TRBD1
CDR3 DNA: TGTGCCAGCAGTTTATTGACAGGGTCCGGAAACACCATATATTTT
CDR3 protein: CASSLLTGSGNTIYF

V gene: TRBV10-3
clone size: -
CDR3 length: 17
J gene: TRBJ2-3
D gene: TRBD2
CDR3 DNA: TGTGCCATCAGTGAAAAGGGGCTAGCGGGAGGAACAGATACGCAGTATTTT
CDR3 protein: CAISEKGLAGGTDTQYF

V gene: TRBV5-1
clone size: -
CDR3 length: 15
J gene: TRBJ2-5
D gene: TRBD2
CDR3 DNA: TGCGCCAGCAGCTTGGGGACTAGCGGGGGTGAGACCCAGTACTTC
CDR3 protein: CASSLGTSGGETQYF

V gene: TRBV5-1
clone size: -
CDR3 length: 16
J gene: TRBJ2-5
D gene: TRBD1
CDR3 DNA: TGCGCCAGCAGTTATGAGGGGACAGGAGGTTGGGAGACCCAGTACTTC
CDR3 protein: CASSYEGTGGWETQYF

V gene: TRBV10-3
clone size: -
CDR3 length: 16
J gene: TRBJ1-1
D gene: -
CDR3 DNA: TGTGCCATCAGTGGACAACAGGGCACCACCCCGGCTGAAGCTTTCTTT
CDR3 protein: CAISGQQGTTPAEAFF

V gene: TRBV5-1
clone size: -
CDR3 length: 15
J gene: TRBJ2-5
D gene: TRBD2
CDR3 DNA: TGCGCCAGCAGCCCCGTGGGACTAACCCAAGAGACCCAGTACTTC
CDR3 protein: CASSPVGLTQETQYF

V gene: TRBV30
clone size: -
CDR3 length: 14
J gene: TRBJ2-5
D gene: -
CDR3 DNA: TGTGCCTGGACCGGCTCCCGACTAGAAGAGACCCAGTACTTC
CDR3 protein: CAWTGSRLEETQYF

V gene: TRBV29-1
clone size: -
CDR3 length: 14
J gene: TRBJ1-2
D gene: -
CDR3 DNA: TGCAGCGTTGAAAGGCCGGGACACTTGTATGGCTACACCTTC
CDR3 protein: CSVERPGHLYGYTF

V gene: TRBV2
clone size: -
CDR3 length: 13
J gene: TRBJ1-4
D gene: -
CDR3 DNA: TGTGCCAGCAGTGAGGAGGAGGGAGCAAAACTGTTTTTT
CDR3 protein: CASSEEEGAKLFF

V gene: TRBV13
clone size: -
CDR3 length: 14
J gene: TRBJ2-1
D gene: TRBD1
CDR3 DNA: TGTGCCAGCAGCTCATCCGGGACAGGGAATGAGCAGTTCTTC
CDR3 protein: CASSSSGTGNEQFF

V gene: TRBV6-5
clone size: -
CDR3 length: 14
J gene: TRBJ1-4
D gene: -
CDR3 DNA: TGTGCCAGCAGTTACTCGAGTATGGGAGAAAAACTGTTTTTT
CDR3 protein: CASSYSSMGEKLFF

V gene: TRBV21-1
clone size: -
CDR3 length: 17
J gene: TRBJ2-5
D gene: -
CDR3 DNA: TGTGCCAGCAGCAAAGAGGAGATCGGACAGGGGGTGGAGACCCAGTACTTC
CDR3 protein: CASSKEEIGQGVETQYF

V gene: TRBV19
clone size: -
CDR3 length: 12
J gene: TRBJ1-4
D gene: TRBD1
CDR3 DNA: TGTGCCAGTAGTACCTACAGGGGAAGAATGTTTTTT
CDR3 protein: CASSTYRGRMFF

V gene: TRBV6-1
clone size: -
CDR3 length: 14
J gene: TRBJ1-2
D gene: -
CDR3 DNA: TGTGCCAGCAGTGACACAGGGAGTCTCTATGGCTACACCTTC
CDR3 protein: CASSDTGSLYGYTF

V gene: TRBV5-1
clone size: once
CDR3 length: 13
J gene: TRBJ2-7
D gene: -
CDR3 DNA: TGCGCCAGCACGGGAGGACAGTCCTACGAGCAGTACTTC
CDR3 protein: CASTGGQSYEQYF

V gene: TRBV11-2
clone size: -
CDR3 length: 12
J gene: TRBJ2-1
D gene: -
CDR3 DNA: TGTGCCAGCAGCCAGACTCGGGGTGAGCAGTTCTTC
CDR3 protein: CASSQTRGEQFF

V gene: TRBV30
clone size: -
CDR3 length: 15
J gene: TRBJ2-3
D gene: -
CDR3 DNA: TGTGCCTGGAGTACCGGGCCCTCCGAAGCAGATACGCAGTATTTT
CDR3 protein: CAWSTGPSEADTQYF

V gene: TRBV11-2
clone size: -
CDR3 length: 15
J gene: TRBJ2-7
D gene: TRBD2
CDR3 DNA: TGTGCCAGCAGCCATAAAGCGGGAGGACCCTACGAGCAGTACTTC
CDR3 protein: CASSHKAGGPYEQYF

V gene: TRBV9
clone size: -
CDR3 length: 13
J gene: TRBJ2-1
D gene: -
CDR3 DNA: TGTGCCAGCAGCGTAGGGGCATACAATGAGCAGTTCTTC
CDR3 protein: CASSVGAYNEQFF

V gene: TRBV11-2
clone size: -
CDR3 length: 16
J gene: TRBJ2-5
D gene: -
CDR3 DNA: TGTGCCAGCAGCTTAGCGCGGGGGCCGCCGAAAGAGACCCAGTACTTC
CDR3 protein: CASSLARGPPKETQYF

V gene: TRBV6-1
clone size: -
CDR3 length: 13
J gene: TRBJ2-7
D gene: -
CDR3 DNA: TGTGCCAGCAGAAGTGGACAGACTTACGAGCAGTACTTC
CDR3 protein: CASRSGQTYEQYF